The 26 T cell receptor beta chains below all came from one sample that was sequenced in a study of T cells in Graves' hyperthyroidism and ophthalmopathy. Authors of the study amplified TCR beta CDR3 regions from RNA transcripts. The study used the HTBI primer set for a first-round RT-PCR of the TCR CDR3. In TCRdb, the multiplex PCR reads were re-called with MiXCR into one record per CDR3 protein. The sample carries 560,000 or so distinct CDR3 sequences, 46% recorded once. Material for sequencing was peripheral blood or thyroid tissue (not recorded which). These receptors all stem from a woman between 18 and 29 years old with Graves' hyperthyroidism.

This clonotype was found once. The rearrangement joins TRBV15 to TRBJ1-4; D is unresolved. The V gene lost 1 base and the J gene lost 4 bases, with 10 bases spanning the gap. Germline V CDR1 and CDR2: LNHNV, YYDKDF (reference sequence). The CDR3 runs 15 residues. CDR3 nucleotide sequence: TGTGCCACCAGCAGAGGGGCAGGTCTTAATGAAAAACTGTTTTTT. It codes for CATSRGAGLNEKLFF.

The V and J genes are TRBV13 and TRBJ1-3; D is uncertain. Looked up from germline, CDR1 is PRHDT and CDR2 is FYEKMQ (reference sequence). Trimming removed 2 bases from V and 0 bases from J, with 5 bases in between. The CDR3 covers 14 residues. CDR3 nucleotide sequence: TGTGCCAGCAGCTTACCCCGCTCTGGAAACACCATATATTTT. As protein: CASSLPRSGNTIYF.

Of note for this clonotype: This CDR3 fails to terminate in the conserved phenylalanine or tryptophan, so it likely reflects a read error. No DNA is shown, since the ends of the CDR3 on it are uncertain; the CDR3 is the one TCRdb lists. The rearrangement links TRBV7-3 to TRBJ1-5. The CDR3 totals 9 residues, both ends included. In germline, CDR1 is SGHTA, CDR2 FQGTGA. The CDR3: CASSLTGRA.

This clonotype was observed a handful of times. At one of its ends the junction is not consistent with the germline gene, which may arise from a read error. The J gene is TRBJ2-2, the V gene TRBV15; D unresolved. CDR1 and CDR2 from the germline V gene are LNHNV and YYDKDF (reference sequence). The CDR3 consists of 17 residues. For the CDR3, the DNA is TGTGCCACCAGCGGAGATCGTGGCAGCGCGAACACCGGGGAGCTGTTTTTT. Translated: CATSGDRGSANTGELFF. The full variable domain, with the rest looked up from reference TRBV15 and TRBJ2-2, is DAMVIQNPRYQVTQFGKPVTLSCSQTLNHNVMYWYQQKSSQAPKLLFHYYDKDFNNEADTPDNFQSRRPNTSFCFLDIRSPGLGDTAMYLCATSGDRGSANTGELFFGEGSRLTVL.

The V call is TRBV19, the J call TRBJ1-5; unclear D gene. V lost 1 base and J lost 6, with 4 bases in between. This CDR3 spans 12 amino acids. CDR1 LNHDA and CDR2 SQIVND come from the germline V gene (reference sequence). The CDR3 DNA follows: TGTGCCAGTAGTATAGCGGGTCAGCCCCAGCATTTT. Residues: CASSIAGQPQHF.

The rearrangement links TRBV20-1 to TRBJ1-5; D not resolved. The germline V and J ends were trimmed by 4 bases and 1 base, with 5 bases remaining between them. The CDR3 runs 12 residues. CDR1 is DFQATT, CDR2 SNEGSKA, per germline (reference sequence). The chain's CDR3 is CSANGSNQPQHF. The CDR3 DNA reads as TGCAGTGCTAACGGGAGCAATCAGCCCCAGCATTTT.

V is TRBV14 and J is TRBJ2-3, with D uncertain. The CDR3 sequence is 14 residues long. The V end lost 0 bases, the J end lost 1 base, and 5 bases lay between the germline ends. CDR1 is SGHDN, CDR2 FVKESK, per germline. The CDR3 region is CASSQDSGTDTQYF. CDR3 nucleotides: TGTGCCAGCAGCCAAGATAGTGGCACAGATACGCAGTATTTT.

This clonotype was observed a few times. V is TRBV7-2 and J is TRBJ1-2, with 7 bases identical to TRBD1. The germline CDR1 and CDR2 sequences are SGHTA and FQGNSA. The CDR3 spans 12 residues. The CDR3 DNA reads TGTGCACAGGGGAATTGGGTTTATGGCTACACCTTC. It is translated as CAQGNWVYGYTF.

As to this clonotype: A much larger clone differs by one base, so this may be a read error. The rearrangement joins TRBV7-3 to TRBJ2-2, with a possible D match to TRBD2 (5 bases). Germline loops: CDR1 SGHTA, CDR2 FQGTGA. The CDR3 has 17 residues. CDR3 residues: CTSSLVAGGFVAGELFF. Here the CDR3 DNA reads TGTACCAGCAGCTTAGTTGCGGGTGGATTTGTGGCCGGGGAGCTGTTTTTT.

Comments on this clonotype: A read error may account for a junction end that differs from germline. This chain uses TRBV10-3 with TRBJ2-7; D not resolved. CDR3 size: 15 residues. Looked up from germline, CDR1 is ENHRY and CDR2 is SYGVKD. CDR3 bases: TGTGCCACCAGTGTTGGGTCCACAACCGGAAACGAGCAGTACTTC. Translating it yields CATSVGSTTGNEQYF.

This rearrangement joins TRBV2 to TRBJ1-2, with 7 bases lining up with TRBD1. CDR1 is SNHLY and CDR2 is FYNNEI in the germline V gene. Losses at the gene ends were 2 bases for V and 2 bases for J; bases not matched to a gene: 8. This CDR3 comprises 16 residues. Here the CDR3 reads CASSETSGDRNYGYTF. The CDR3 DNA reads as TGTGCCAGCAGTGAAACATCCGGGGACAGAAACTATGGCTACACCTTC. Complete variable domain (other parts from reference TRBV2 and TRBJ1-2): EPEVTQTPSHQVTQMGQEVILRCVPISNHLYFYWYRQILGQKVEFLVSFYNNEISEKSEIFDDQFSVERPDGSNFTLKIRSTKLEDSAMYFCASSETSGDRNYGYTFGSGTRLTVV.

With respect to this clonotype: The junction shows a germline mismatch at one end, possibly a read error. This rearrangement joins TRBV9 to TRBJ2-2; the match to TRBD2 covers 7 bases. Germline V gives CDR1 SGDLS, CDR2 YYNGEE. This CDR3 region has 16 residues. The CDR3 bases are TGCGCCAGCAGTAGTGGCGGGAGAGCCGACACCGGGGAGCTGTTTTTT. Protein: CASSSGGRADTGELFF.

Worth noting for this clonotype: The junction does not match germline at one end; this may be a read error. The V and J genes are TRBV30 and TRBJ1-5; no firm D call. Germline-derived CDR1 and CDR2 are GTSNPN and SVGIG (reference sequence). This CDR3 is 8 amino acids long. The CDR3 sequence: CAWRPRHF. The CDR3 nucleotides are TGTGCCTGGAGACCCCGGCATTTT.

This clonotype was observed a handful of times. The gene calls are TRBV12-3 or TRBV12-4 and TRBJ1-2; no definite D call. The CDR3 totals 16 residues. Trimming removed 5 bases at V and 8 bases at J, with 24 bases between. The CDR3 DNA reads as TGTGCCAGCAGTAAGTCCCGGGGTTTGGATGGATGGGGCTACACCTTC. It specifies CASSKSRGLDGWGYTF.

In DNA, the CDR3 is TGTGCCAGCAGCCAAAGGGACTCTGGAAACACCATATATTTT. Translating it yields CASSQRDSGNTIYF. This sequence joins TRBV7-6 and TRBJ1-3; the D is unclear. CDR1 is SGHVS, CDR2 FNYEAQ, per germline. V lost 5 bases to trimming and J lost 0 bases, with 8 bases between them. The CDR3 covers 14 residues. Using reference TRBV7-6 and TRBJ1-3 for the parts outside the CDR3, the full variable domain is GAGVSQSPRYKVTKRGQDVALRCDPISGHVSLYWYRQALGQGPEFLTYFNYEAQQDKSGLPNDRFSAERPEGSISTLTIQRTEQRDSAMYRCASSQRDSGNTIYFGEGSWLTVV.

The CDR3 loop is CASSPHVKRGFSSYEQYF. The CDR3 bases are TGTGCCAGCAGCCCCCACGTTAAACGGGGGTTCAGCTCCTACGAGCAGTACTTC. The genes are TRBV7-9 and TRBJ2-7, with D maybe TRBD2 (6 bases). V lost 5 bases, J lost 0 bases, and 23 bases lay in between. This CDR3 spans 18 amino acids. The germline gives CDR1 SEHNR, CDR2 FQNEAQ (reference sequence).

This clonotype appeared a few times. V gene TRBV5-1 combines with J gene TRBJ2-7, with 11 positions matching TRBD1. Germline-derived CDR1 and CDR2 are SGHRS and YFSETQ. The CDR3 extends over 13 amino acids. J was trimmed by 6 bases and V by 4 bases; bases with no gene match: 3. The CDR3 reads CASSGQGASEQYF. The CDR3 coding sequence is TGCGCCAGCAGCGGACAGGGGGCGAGCGAGCAGTACTTC.

The chain employs TRBV7-2 and TRBJ2-5; no clear D gene. The CDR3 spans 10 residues. CDR1 SGHTA and CDR2 FQGNSA come from the germline V gene. Deletions cut 5 bases from V and 6 bases from J, with 4 bases between. CDR3: CASSQQTQYF. CDR3 in DNA: TGTGCCAGCAGCCAGCAGACCCAGTACTTC.

The chain is built from TRBV7-9 and TRBJ1-1; the D gene is possibly TRBD1 (5 bases). The CDR3 spans 14 residues. The germline V gene has CDR1 SEHNR and CDR2 FQNEAQ (reference sequence). The V gene lost 3 bases and the J gene lost 2 bases, with 10 bases spanning the gap. The CDR3 bases are TGTGCCAGCAGCTTGTCTGGACACAACACTGAAGCTTTCTTT. Its protein product is CASSLSGHNTEAFF.

The V and J genes are TRBV29-1 and TRBJ2-7, with D possibly matching TRBD1 (5 bases). The CDR3 has 10 amino acids. Germline V gives CDR1 SQVTM, CDR2 ANQGSEA. The V gene lost 7 bases and the J gene lost 6 bases, with 10 bases spanning the gap. CDR3 sequence reads: CSGDSSEQYF. CDR3 DNA: TGCAGCGGTGACAGTTCCGAGCAGTACTTC.

This sequence joins TRBV2 and TRBJ1-4; 8 bases agree with TRBD1. CDR1 and CDR2 from the germline V gene are SNHLY and FYNNEI. Trimming cost V 6 bases and J 11 bases; bases outside gene matches: 5. CDR3 size: 12 residues. The chain's CDR3 is CASSGQGGKLFF. The DNA of the CDR3 is TGTGCCAGCAGCGGACAGGGCGGGAAACTGTTTTTT.

A few counts support this clonotype. The V call is TRBV12-3 or TRBV12-4, the J call TRBJ2-7; D may be TRBD2 (6 bases). V was trimmed by 6 bases and J by 0 bases, leaving 12 bases between them. The CDR3 is 14 amino acids. The CDR3 DNA is TGTGCCAGCAGAGACGGGAGAACCTCCTACGAGCAGTACTTC. This codes for CASRDGRTSYEQYF.

This clonotype was found many times. This chain connects TRBV7-9 to TRBJ2-7; TRBD1 aligns across 8 bases. The CDR3 runs to 14 residues. With V trimmed by 4 bases and J by 4 bases, 6 bases remained unmatched. Per germline, CDR1 SEHNR and CDR2 FQNEAQ (reference sequence). Written as DNA, the CDR3 is TGTGCCAGCAGCTCCGGACAGGGAAGGTACGAGCAGTACTTC. As protein: CASSSGQGRYEQYF. Looking up the rest from reference TRBV7-9 and TRBJ2-7 gives the full variable domain: DTGVSQNPRHKITKRGQNVTFRCDPISEHNRLYWYRQTLGQGPEFLTYFQNEAQLEKSRLLSDRFSAERPKGSFSTLEIQRTEQGDSAMYLCASSSGQGRYEQYFGPGTRLTVT.

The chain uses TRBV27 and TRBJ2-5; 9 bases match TRBD2. CDR3 length: 14 amino acids. Germline lookup yields CDR1 MNHEY and CDR2 SMNVEV (reference sequence). V gave up 3 bases and J gave up 6 bases; unmatched junction bases: 5. The CDR3 sequence is CASSFRGRGQTQYF. The DNA for the CDR3 is TGTGCCAGCAGTTTTCGCGGGAGGGGCCAGACCCAGTACTTC.

This chain connects TRBV10-3 to TRBJ2-7; 14 positions agree with TRBD2. This CDR3 contains 20 residues. V lost 10 bases and J lost 0; bases outside the gene matches: 20. Germline-derived CDR1 and CDR2 are ENHRY and SYGVKD. CDR3 DNA sequence: TGTGCCACCCGGCCCGGATTGAGGACTAGCGGGAGGATCAGCTCCTACGAGCAGTACTTC. Translated: CATRPGLRTSGRISSYEQYF.

This clonotype was found a few times. The chain has TRBV9 and TRBJ1-2; tentatively, D is TRBD1 (5 bases). V lost 4 bases, J lost 3 bases, and 16 bases lay in between. Germline V gene sequence: CDR1 SGDLS, CDR2 YYNGEE. The CDR3 extends over 15 amino acids. The CDR3 DNA reads TGTGCCAGCAGCCAAACCCTTAAGGGGCACTATGGCTACACCTTC. It codes for CASSQTLKGHYGYTF.